This is a list of T cell receptor beta chains from one sample in a study of T cell responses to AZD1222 COVID-19 vaccine. Produced via immunoSEQ multiplex PCR; TCRdb's table is partial and in-frame only. The sample lists approximately 150,000 clones, approximately 88% seen once, with approximately 1.8% in the top ten. The input for sequencing was peripheral blood, taken on day 0 of AZD1222 vaccination. Receptors originate from an adult in good health. CDR3s include the opening cysteine and the closing phenylalanine or tryptophan. Fields, in order: clone size, J gene, V gene, CDR3 protein. Rows give clone size only sometimes, using once, few, many, or a class for an expanded clone.

clone_size: .
j_call: TRBJ2-1
v_call: TRBV5-1
cdr3_aa: CASSLDWRGAQSQFF

clone_size: .
j_call: TRBJ1-1
v_call: TRBV5-1
cdr3_aa: CASLPGGGNTEAFF

clone_size: .
j_call: TRBJ1-1
v_call: TRBV19
cdr3_aa: CASSPVGGQAFF

clone_size: .
j_call: TRBJ2-1
v_call: TRBV6-5
cdr3_aa: CASKLQGANENEQFF

clone_size: .
j_call: TRBJ1-2
v_call: TRBV6-2/TRBV6-3
cdr3_aa: CASSLQGPNYGYTF

clone_size: .
j_call: TRBJ2-1
v_call: TRBV7-6
cdr3_aa: CASSSSVGSGAYNEQFF

clone_size: .
j_call: TRBJ1-6
v_call: TRBV6-2/TRBV6-3
cdr3_aa: CASSYRGQPYNSPLHF

clone_size: once
j_call: TRBJ2-1
v_call: TRBV7-3
cdr3_aa: CASSIEAGAYNEQFF

clone_size: .
j_call: TRBJ2-7
v_call: TRBV19
cdr3_aa: CASSQLPDPSYEQYF

clone_size: .
j_call: TRBJ2-2
v_call: TRBV28
cdr3_aa: CASKEGVSGELFF

clone_size: .
j_call: TRBJ1-4
v_call: TRBV6-1
cdr3_aa: CASSEAGTQGALGNEKLFF

clone_size: .
j_call: TRBJ2-3
v_call: TRBV28
cdr3_aa: CASVGLGTQYF

clone_size: .
j_call: TRBJ1-1
v_call: TRBV2
cdr3_aa: CASSGDGQALTAEAFF

clone_size: .
j_call: TRBJ2-7
v_call: TRBV6-1
cdr3_aa: CASSEVGGVYEQYF

clone_size: .
j_call: TRBJ2-3
v_call: TRBV5-1
cdr3_aa: CASSKEQGLSTDTQYF

clone_size: .
j_call: TRBJ1-4
v_call: TRBV5-1
cdr3_aa: CASSGRTNEKLFF

clone_size: .
j_call: TRBJ2-2
v_call: TRBV19
cdr3_aa: CASSAQSGQTYTGELFF

clone_size: .
j_call: TRBJ1-6
v_call: TRBV5-8
cdr3_aa: CASSPGQNNSPLHF

clone_size: .
j_call: TRBJ2-2
v_call: TRBV6-4
cdr3_aa: CASSERDTGELFF

clone_size: .
j_call: TRBJ1-5
v_call: TRBV6-5
cdr3_aa: CASSYSGLQPQHF

clone_size: .
j_call: TRBJ2-3
v_call: TRBV11-1
cdr3_aa: CASSQETPTQYF

clone_size: .
j_call: TRBJ2-1
v_call: TRBV24-1
cdr3_aa: CATSDGRRALGNEQFF

clone_size: .
j_call: TRBJ1-2
v_call: TRBV12-3/TRBV12-4
cdr3_aa: CASSLNRVGGYTF

clone_size: .
j_call: TRBJ2-1
v_call: TRBV24-1
cdr3_aa: CATSRGYNEQFF

clone_size: .
j_call: TRBJ2-3
v_call: TRBV7-3
cdr3_aa: CASSLGALDTQYF

clone_size: .
j_call: TRBJ2-7
v_call: TRBV11-2
cdr3_aa: CASSLDRDEMKQYF

clone_size: .
j_call: TRBJ2-1
v_call: TRBV9
cdr3_aa: CASSVALAGGRNEQFF

clone_size: .
j_call: TRBJ2-7
v_call: TRBV10-3
cdr3_aa: CAISDRGTYEQYF

clone_size: .
j_call: TRBJ1-1
v_call: TRBV10-3
cdr3_aa: CAISDRSRGEMNTEAFF